The rows below give T cell receptor beta chains drawn from one sample of a study of blood T cell repertoires in COVID-19. Repertoires were generated with immunoSEQ multiplex PCR, while TCRdb's copy carries only in-frame clones and drops some. The repertoire includes some 120,000 clones, around 87% of them detected once, and about 3.6% sits in the top ten. The sample taken for sequencing was peripheral blood. These receptors all come from a woman aged 60-75 years with acute or convalescent COVID-19. The CDR3 runs from the conserved cysteine through the conserved F or W. D genes are given only for firm matches. Only some rows state a clone size, as once, few, many or a class for expanded clones.

CDR3: CASDRGWGKLFF
DNA: TGTGCCAGCGACAGGGGTTGGGGAAAACTGTTTTTT
J: TRBJ1-4
D: TRBD1
V: TRBV28
size: .

CDR3: CARQGSGSGELFF
DNA: TGTGCCAGACAGGGTAGCGGGAGCGGGGAGCTGTTTTTT
J: TRBJ2-2
D: TRBD2
V: TRBV30
size: once

CDR3: CASGHRTGRGRNTIYF
DNA: TGTGCTAGTGGTCACCGGACAGGGAGAGGGAGAAACACCATATATTTT
J: TRBJ1-3
D: TRBD1
V: TRBV12-5
size: .

CDR3: CASSLRAVSGETQYF
DNA: TGTGCCAGCAGCTTAAGGGCCGTGAGCGGAGAGACCCAGTACTTC
J: TRBJ2-5
D: .
V: TRBV7-9
size: .

CDR3: CASRDTNSGWHGYTF
DNA: TGTGCCAGCAGAGACACCAATTCCGGTTGGCATGGCTACACCTTC
J: TRBJ1-2
D: .
V: TRBV28
size: .

CDR3: CASSPLGKNTEAFF
DNA: TGTGCCAGCTCACCCCTCGGGAAGAACACTGAAGCTTTCTTT
J: TRBJ1-1
D: .
V: TRBV18
size: .

CDR3: CASTLQGTHSGTEAFF
DNA: TGCGCCAGCACACTACAGGGGACTCACTCGGGGACTGAAGCTTTCTTT
J: TRBJ1-1
D: TRBD1
V: TRBV5-1
size: .

CDR3: CASSLVAGDEQYF
DNA: TGTGCCAGCAGTTTAGTGGCGGGGGACGAGCAGTACTTC
J: TRBJ2-7
D: TRBD2
V: TRBV12-3/TRBV12-4
size: .

CDR3: CASSPQGRDEGGYTF
DNA: TGTGCCAGCAGCCCTCAGGGGAGGGATGAGGGAGGCTACACCTTC
J: TRBJ1-2
D: .
V: TRBV5-4
size: .

CDR3: CATSTPGGGYEQYF
DNA: TGTGCCACCAGCACCCCCGGTGGCGGCTACGAGCAGTACTTC
J: TRBJ2-7
D: .
V: TRBV15
size: .

CDR3: CASSVTPFNTGELFF
DNA: TGTGCCAGCAGCGTAACTCCTTTTAACACCGGGGAGCTGTTTTTT
J: TRBJ2-2
D: .
V: TRBV9
size: .

CDR3: CASRPGQGGAGELFF
DNA: TGTGCCAGTAGACCCGGACAGGGAGGGGCCGGGGAGCTGTTTTTT
J: TRBJ2-2
D: .
V: TRBV19
size: .

CDR3: CASSFGGTGAYEQYF
DNA: TGTGCCAGCAGTTTCGGGGGGACAGGGGCCTACGAGCAGTACTTC
J: TRBJ2-7
D: TRBD1
V: TRBV28
size: .

CDR3: CATQPSGGTGGSGETQYF
DNA: TGTGCCACCCAACCGTCCGGCGGGACAGGGGGCTCGGGTGAGACCCAGTACTTC
J: TRBJ2-5
D: TRBD1
V: TRBV25-1
size: .

CDR3: CASSLFGANTGELFF
DNA: TGTGCCAGCAGCTTATTCGGGGCGAACACCGGGGAGCTGTTTTTT
J: TRBJ2-2
D: .
V: TRBV7-2
size: .

CDR3: CASSLLTGGTDTQYF
DNA: TGTGCCAGCAGTTTATTGACAGGGGGCACAGATACGCAGTATTTT
J: TRBJ2-3
D: TRBD1
V: TRBV28
size: .

CDR3: CASSFWQGRVAEAFF
DNA: TGCGCCAGCAGCTTTTGGCAGGGTCGAGTAGCTGAAGCTTTCTTT
J: TRBJ1-1
D: .
V: TRBV5-1
size: .

CDR3: CASHRALGVTDTQYF
DNA: TGTGCCAGCCACAGGGCATTGGGTGTCACAGATACGCAGTATTTT
J: TRBJ2-3
D: .
V: TRBV6-5
size: .

CDR3: CSVTLVSGNTIYF
DNA: TGCAGCGTTACTTTGGTCTCTGGAAACACCATATATTTT
J: TRBJ1-3
D: .
V: TRBV29-1
size: once

CDR3: CASSQDRDYGYTF
DNA: TGCGCCAGCAGTCAGGACAGGGACTATGGCTACACCTTC
J: TRBJ1-2
D: TRBD1
V: TRBV10-1
size: .

CDR3: CASSSGRQGRDYGYTF
DNA: TGCGCCAGCAGCTCGGGAAGACAGGGGAGGGACTATGGCTACACCTTC
J: TRBJ1-2
D: TRBD1
V: TRBV5-1
size: .

CDR3: CASSLYQEGGSGNTIYF
DNA: TGTGCCAGCAGCTTATATCAGGAAGGGGGCTCTGGAAACACCATATATTTT
J: TRBJ1-3
D: .
V: TRBV7-9
size: few

CDR3: CASRAGVQADTQYF
DNA: TGTGCCAGCAGAGCGGGAGTCCAAGCAGATACGCAGTATTTT
J: TRBJ2-3
D: TRBD2
V: TRBV6-5
size: .

CDR3: CAWSVQGGTDTQYF
DNA: TGTGCCTGGAGTGTGCAGGGGGGTACAGATACGCAGTATTTT
J: TRBJ2-3
D: .
V: TRBV30
size: .

CDR3: CASSSLGSTGGGEAFF
DNA: TGTGCCAGTAGTTCACTCGGCTCGACAGGGGGCGGAGAAGCTTTCTTT
J: TRBJ1-1
D: TRBD1
V: TRBV19
size: .

CDR3: CASSPQIYGYTF
DNA: TGTGCCAGCAGCCCACAGATCTATGGCTACACCTTC
J: TRBJ1-2
D: .
V: TRBV11-2
size: .

CDR3: CATSDLLAGGRTEQFF
DNA: TGTGCCACCAGTGATTTGTTGGCGGGAGGGAGGACTGAGCAGTTCTTC
J: TRBJ2-1
D: TRBD2
V: TRBV24-1
size: .

CDR3: CASSLREQGGQETQYF
DNA: TGTGCCAGCAGCTTACGTGAGCAGGGTGGCCAAGAGACCCAGTACTTC
J: TRBJ2-5
D: .
V: TRBV7-8
size: .

CDR3: CATSDPGTGNEQFF
DNA: TGTGCCACCAGTGACCCCGGGACAGGGAATGAGCAGTTCTTC
J: TRBJ2-1
D: TRBD1
V: TRBV24-1
size: .

CDR3: CSVEDLGRSFGQFF
DNA: TGCAGCGTTGAAGATCTTGGCAGGTCGTTTGGGCAGTTCTTC
J: TRBJ2-1
D: .
V: TRBV29-1
size: once

CDR3: CASSNPPDRPQAFF
DNA: TGTGCCAGCAGCAACCCTCCCGACAGGCCTCAAGCTTTCTTT
J: TRBJ1-1
D: .
V: TRBV6-5
size: .

CDR3: CASWGTRGKLFF
DNA: TGTGCCAGCTGGGGGACAAGGGGAAAACTGTTTTTT
J: TRBJ1-4
D: .
V: TRBV12-3/TRBV12-4
size: once

CDR3: CASSSGQGGETQYF
DNA: TGTGCCAGCAGCTCCGGACAGGGAGGGGAGACCCAGTACTTC
J: TRBJ2-5
D: .
V: TRBV7-9
size: .

CDR3: CASSHSRDYRISKQNTGELFF
DNA: TGTGCCAGCAGCCACTCCAGGGACTACAGAATCTCAAAACAAAACACCGGGGAGCTGTTTTTT
J: TRBJ2-2
D: TRBD2
V: TRBV3-1/TRBV3-2
size: .

CDR3: CASSLGLRAGAFF
DNA: TGTGCCAGCAGCTTGGGACTCAGAGCTGGGGCTTTCTTT
J: TRBJ1-1
D: .
V: TRBV5-4
size: .

CDR3: CASSPGGETQYF
DNA: TGCGCCAGCAGCCCCGGGGGGGAGACCCAGTACTTC
J: TRBJ2-5
D: TRBD2
V: TRBV5-1
size: .

CDR3: CASSDSPGDNSPLHF
DNA: TGTGCCAGTAGTGACTCCCCGGGTGATAATTCACCCCTCCACTTT
J: TRBJ1-6
D: .
V: TRBV19
size: .

CDR3: CASSVGGLRETQYF
DNA: TGTGCCAGCAGTGTCGGCGGGCTCAGAGAGACCCAGTACTTC
J: TRBJ2-5
D: .
V: TRBV2
size: .

CDR3: CASSSETAQETQYF
DNA: TGTGCCAGCAGCTCAGAGACAGCACAAGAGACCCAGTACTTC
J: TRBJ2-5
D: .
V: TRBV13
size: once

CDR3: CASSPTSGFYNEQFF
DNA: TGTGCCAGCAGTCCTACTAGCGGATTCTACAATGAGCAGTTCTTC
J: TRBJ2-1
D: TRBD2
V: TRBV3-1/TRBV3-2
size: .

CDR3: CASSAPPGATQYF
DNA: TGTGCCAGCAGTGCACCGCCCGGAGCTACGCAGTATTTT
J: TRBJ2-3
D: .
V: TRBV28
size: .